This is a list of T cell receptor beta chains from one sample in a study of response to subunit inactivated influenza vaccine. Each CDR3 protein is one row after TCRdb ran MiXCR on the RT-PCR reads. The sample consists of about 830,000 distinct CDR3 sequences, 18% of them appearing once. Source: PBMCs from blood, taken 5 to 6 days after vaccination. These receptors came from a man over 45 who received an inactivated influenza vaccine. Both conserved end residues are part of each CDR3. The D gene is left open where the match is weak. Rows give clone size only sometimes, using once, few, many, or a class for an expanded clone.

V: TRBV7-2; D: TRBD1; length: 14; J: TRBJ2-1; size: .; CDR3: CASSFGQGLGSQFF; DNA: TGTGCCAGCAGCTTTGGACAGGGATTGGGTTCGCAGTTCTTC
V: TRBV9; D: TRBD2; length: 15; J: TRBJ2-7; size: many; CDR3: CASSVSSGPRYEQYF; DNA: TGTGCCAGCAGCGTTAGTAGCGGGCCCCGCTACGAGCAGTACTTC
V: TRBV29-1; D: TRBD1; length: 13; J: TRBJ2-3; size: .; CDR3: CSVGQGSTDTQYF; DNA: TGCAGCGTTGGACAGGGCAGCACAGATACGCAGTATTTT
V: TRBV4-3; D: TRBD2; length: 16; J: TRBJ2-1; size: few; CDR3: CASSPIAGASYNEQFF; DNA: TGCGCCAGCAGCCCCATAGCGGGGGCCTCCTACAATGAGCAGTTCTTC
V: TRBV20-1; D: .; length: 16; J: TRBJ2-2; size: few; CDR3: CSARDLLPGDTGELFF; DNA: TGCAGTGCTAGAGATCTTCTTCCAGGGGACACCGGGGAGCTGTTTTTT
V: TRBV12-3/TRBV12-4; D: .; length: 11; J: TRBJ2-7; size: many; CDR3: CASGHYYEQYF; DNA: TGTGCCAGCGGGCATTACTACGAGCAGTACTTC
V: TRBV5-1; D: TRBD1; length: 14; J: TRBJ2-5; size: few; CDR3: CASSLVGQGETQYF; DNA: TGCGCCAGCAGCTTGGTTGGACAGGGGGAGACCCAGTACTTC
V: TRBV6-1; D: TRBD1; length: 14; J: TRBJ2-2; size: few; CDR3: CASTGTGNTGELFF; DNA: TGTGCCAGTACCGGGACAGGGAACACCGGGGAGCTGTTTTTT
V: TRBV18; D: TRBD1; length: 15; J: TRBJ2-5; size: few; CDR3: CASSPLQGARETQYF; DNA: TGTGCCAGCTCACCACTGCAGGGGGCCCGAGAGACCCAGTACTTC
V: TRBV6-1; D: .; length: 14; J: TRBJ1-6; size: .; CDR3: CASSLSFYNSPLHF; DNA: TGTGCCAGCAGCCTAAGTTTCTATAATTCACCCCTCCACTTT
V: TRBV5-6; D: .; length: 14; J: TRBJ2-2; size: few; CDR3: CASSSWRRTGELFF; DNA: TGTGCCAGCAGCTCTTGGCGGAGGACCGGGGAGCTGTTTTTT
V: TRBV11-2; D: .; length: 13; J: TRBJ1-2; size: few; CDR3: CASSLVQAYGYTF; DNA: TGTGCCAGCAGCTTAGTACAGGCCTATGGCTACACCTTC
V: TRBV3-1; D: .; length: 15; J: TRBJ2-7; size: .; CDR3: CASSGLGRSSYEQYF; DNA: TGTGCCAGCAGCGGTCTAGGCAGGAGCTCCTACGAGCAGTACTTC
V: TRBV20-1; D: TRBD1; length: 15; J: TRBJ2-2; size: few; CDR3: CSASPTGGGTGELFF; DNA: TGCAGTGCTAGTCCTACAGGGGGCGGGACCGGGGAGCTGTTTTTT
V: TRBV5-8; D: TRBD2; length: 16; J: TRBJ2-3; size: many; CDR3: CASSTGTSGSTDTQYF; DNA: TGTGCCAGCAGCACCGGGACTAGCGGGAGCACAGATACGCAGTATTTT
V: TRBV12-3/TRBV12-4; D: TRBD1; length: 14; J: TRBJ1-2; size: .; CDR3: CASSAGGSLYGYTF; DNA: TGTGCCAGCAGTGCAGGGGGCTCCCTCTATGGCTACACCTTC
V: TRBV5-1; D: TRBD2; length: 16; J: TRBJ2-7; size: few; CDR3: CASSSGRREGRNEQYF; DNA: TGCGCCAGCAGCTCTGGTCGGCGGGAGGGCCGAAACGAGCAGTACTTC
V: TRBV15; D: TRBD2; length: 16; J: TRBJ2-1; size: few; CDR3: CATSTDTGTNYNEQFF; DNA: TGTGCCACCAGCACAGACACCGGGACTAATTACAATGAGCAGTTCTTC
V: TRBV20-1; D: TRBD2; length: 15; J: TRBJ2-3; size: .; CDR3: CSASSRTSGRDKQYF; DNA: TGCAGTGCTAGTTCCCGGACTAGCGGGAGAGATAAGCAGTATTTT
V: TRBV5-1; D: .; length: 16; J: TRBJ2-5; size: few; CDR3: CASSLGLIRGSETQYF; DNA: TGCGCCAGCAGCCTTGGGTTGATTCGTGGGTCGGAGACCCAGTACTTC
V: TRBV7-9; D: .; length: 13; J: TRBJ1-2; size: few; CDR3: CATPSRRNYGYTF; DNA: TGTGCCACCCCGAGCAGGAGAAACTATGGCTACACCTTC
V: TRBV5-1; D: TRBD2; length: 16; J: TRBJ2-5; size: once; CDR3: CASRPGLAGRQETQYF; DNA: TGCGCCAGCAGACCCGGACTAGCGGGCCGACAAGAGACCCAGTACTTC
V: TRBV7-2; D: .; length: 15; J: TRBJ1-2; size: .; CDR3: CASSLAFPGVEGYTF; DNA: TGTGCCAGCAGCTTAGCTTTCCCGGGGGTGGAGGGCTACACCTTC
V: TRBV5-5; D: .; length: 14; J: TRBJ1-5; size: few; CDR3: CASSPRNRDQPQHF; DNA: TGTGCCAGCAGCCCACGGAACAGAGATCAGCCCCAGCATTTT
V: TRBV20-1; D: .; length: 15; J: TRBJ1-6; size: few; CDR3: CSARTQSSYNSPLHF; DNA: TGCAGTGCTAGAACCCAGAGCTCCTATAATTCACCCCTCCACTTT
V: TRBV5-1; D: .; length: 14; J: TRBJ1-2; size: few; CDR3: CASSPAGVLYGYTF; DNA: TGCGCCAGCAGCCCGGCTGGGGTACTCTATGGCTACACCTTC
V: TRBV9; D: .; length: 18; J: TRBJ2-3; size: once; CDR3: CASSAGGQGGGLTDTQYF; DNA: TGTGCCAGCAGCGCCGGCGGACAGGGAGGGGGGCTCACAGATACGCAGTATTTT
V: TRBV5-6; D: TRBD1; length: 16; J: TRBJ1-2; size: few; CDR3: CASSLGAGGTNYGYTF; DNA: TGTGCCAGCAGCTTGGGGGCAGGGGGCACTAACTATGGCTACACCTTC
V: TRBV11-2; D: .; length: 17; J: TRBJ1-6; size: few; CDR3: CASSLDRKGRKDSPLHF; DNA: TGTGCCAGCAGCTTAGATCGAAAAGGAAGGAAAGATTCACCCCTCCACTTT
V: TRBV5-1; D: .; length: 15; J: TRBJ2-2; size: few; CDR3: CASSLAEPNTGELFF; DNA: TGCGCCAGCAGCTTAGCGGAGCCGAACACCGGGGAGCTGTTTTTT
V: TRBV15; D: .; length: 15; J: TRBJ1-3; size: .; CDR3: CATSRDGRHGNTIYF; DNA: TGTGCCACCAGCAGAGATGGGCGACACGGAAACACCATATATTTT
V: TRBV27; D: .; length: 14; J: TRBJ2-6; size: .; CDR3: CASSQLSGANVLTF; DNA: TGTGCCAGCAGTCAGCTCTCTGGGGCCAACGTCCTGACTTTC
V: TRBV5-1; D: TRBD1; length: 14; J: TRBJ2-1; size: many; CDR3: CASCRDRDYNEQFF; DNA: TGCGCCTCTTGCCGGGACAGGGATTACAATGAGCAGTTCTTC
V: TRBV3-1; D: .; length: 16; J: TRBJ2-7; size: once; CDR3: CASSQDSYLVGNEQYF; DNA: TGTGCCAGCAGCCAAGATTCGTACCTAGTCGGAAACGAGCAGTACTTC
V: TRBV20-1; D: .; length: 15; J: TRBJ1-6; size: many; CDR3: CSANTGGAWNSPLHF; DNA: TGCAGTGCTAACACGGGGGGCGCGTGGAATTCACCCCTCCACTTT
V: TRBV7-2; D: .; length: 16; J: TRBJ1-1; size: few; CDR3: CASRPRRAKVNTEAFF; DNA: TGTGCCAGCAGACCCCGTCGGGCCAAAGTAAACACTGAAGCTTTCTTT
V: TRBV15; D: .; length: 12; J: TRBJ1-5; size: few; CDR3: CATSRETGPQHF; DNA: TGTGCCACCAGCAGAGAGACCGGGCCCCAGCATTTT
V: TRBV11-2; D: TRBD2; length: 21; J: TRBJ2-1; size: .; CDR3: CASSLGVRGLAGGSSYNEQFF; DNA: TGTGCCAGCAGCTTAGGGGTTAGAGGACTAGCGGGGGGGAGCTCCTACAATGAGCAGTTCTTC
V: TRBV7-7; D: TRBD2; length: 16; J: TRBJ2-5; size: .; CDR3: CASSLDAGGPGETQYF; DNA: TGTGCCAGCAGCTTAGATGCGGGAGGGCCGGGAGAGACCCAGTACTTC
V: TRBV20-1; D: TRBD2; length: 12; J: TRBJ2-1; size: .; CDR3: CRAGPYYNEQFF; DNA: TGCAGAGCGGGGCCCTACTACAATGAGCAGTTCTTC
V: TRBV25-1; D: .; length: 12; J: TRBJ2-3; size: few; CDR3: CASSELGPTQYF; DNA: TGTGCCAGCAGTGAATTGGGGCCTACGCAGTATTTT
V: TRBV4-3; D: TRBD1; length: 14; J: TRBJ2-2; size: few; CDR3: CASSLTGLAGELFF; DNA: TGCGCCAGCAGCCTGACAGGGTTGGCCGGGGAGCTGTTTTTT
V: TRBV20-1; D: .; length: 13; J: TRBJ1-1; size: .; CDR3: CSARWTANTEAFF; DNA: TGCAGTGCTAGATGGACGGCGAACACTGAAGCTTTCTTT
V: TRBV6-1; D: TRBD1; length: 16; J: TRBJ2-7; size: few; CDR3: CASRGRGRTGAYEQYF; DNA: TGTGCCAGCAGGGGACGGGGCCGGACAGGGGCCTACGAGCAGTACTTC
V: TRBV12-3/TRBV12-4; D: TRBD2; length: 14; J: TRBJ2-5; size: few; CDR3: CASSRGLVEETQYF; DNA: TGTGCCAGCAGCCGGGGACTAGTGGAAGAGACCCAGTACTTC
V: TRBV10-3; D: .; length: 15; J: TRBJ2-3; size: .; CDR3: CATTNQDYSTDTQYF; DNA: TGTGCCACAACCAACCAGGACTATAGCACAGATACGCAGTATTTT